The next 22 T cell receptor beta chains were all read from a single sample in a study of T cells in tumors after PD-1 blockade. Sequencing was performed with immunoSEQ multiplex PCR; in TCRdb, only in-frame clones are kept and a portion is missing. In the table there are some 60,000 clones, around 80% of which are singletons. Material: PBMCs, obtained before anti-PD-1 treatment. The receptors originated from a human donor with basal cell carcinoma.

This sequence joins TRBV27 and TRBJ1-5; D unclear. CDR3 length equals 8 residues. The ends were cut back, 9 bases at V and 16 bases at J, with 10 bases in the middle. From germline, CDR1 is MNHEY and CDR2 SMNVEV (reference sequence). As DNA, the CDR3 is TGTGCCAGTCCCAAGGCTCATTTT. Translation: CASPKAHF.

V is TRBV12-3 or TRBV12-4 and J is TRBJ1-5, with D perhaps TRBD1 (6 bases). This CDR3 has 13 residues. V lost 5 bases to trimming and J lost 6 bases, with 11 bases between them. This CDR3 is CASSQGGGQPQHF. For the CDR3, the DNA is TGTGCCAGCAGTCAAGGGGGAGGTCAGCCCCAGCATTTT.

Note on this clone: The CDR3 carries no conserved terminal phenylalanine or tryptophan, so it likely arises from a read error. The chain uses TRBV4-1 and TRBJ1-1; D gene ambiguous. The CDR3 contains 15 residues. The germline CDR1 and CDR2 sequences are MGHRA and YSYEKL. V lost 0 bases, J lost 2 bases, and 10 bases lay in between. The DNA for the CDR3 is TGCGCCAGCAGCCAAGATCCGGCGGGAAACACTGAAGCTTTCCTT. Protein sequence: CASSQDPAGNTEAFL.

The CDR3 spells CASSPPSRQGTDTQYF. CDR3 coding DNA: TGTGCCAGCTCACCACCTTCAAGACAGGGCACAGATACGCAGTATTTT. The chain links TRBV18 to TRBJ2-3; D might be TRBD1 (6 bases). Trimming cost V 0 bases and J 1 base, with 11 bases left between them. This CDR3 has 16 amino acids. The germline CDR1 and CDR2 sequences are KGHSH and LQKENI.

The gene calls are TRBV5-1 and TRBJ1-1; D is ambiguous. V was trimmed by 0 bases and J by 0 bases, leaving 12 bases between them. The CDR3 extends over 16 amino acids. CDR1 and CDR2 from the germline V gene are SGHRS and YFSETQ. CDR3 nucleotide sequence: TGCGCCAGCAGCTTGGAGGCACTGTCTATGAACACTGAAGCTTTCTTT. It is translated as CASSLEALSMNTEAFF.

The sample holds one count of this clone. At one end the junction does not follow the germline gene, possibly because of a read error. The rearrangement uses TRBV7-3 and TRBJ1-2; 7 positions agree with TRBD1. This CDR3 comprises 13 residues. Per the germline V gene, CDR1 is SGHTA and CDR2 is FQGTGA. The CDR3 region has the DNA TGTGCCAGCAGCCTACACGCTCCCGGGACAGTGCACTTC. Translated, it gives CASSLHAPGTVHF.

This clone was found many times. J is TRBJ2-3 and V is TRBV2; D gene ambiguous. Germline V gene data show CDR1 as SNHLY and CDR2 as FYNNEI. The CDR3 runs 12 residues. V lost 6 bases and J 10 bases, leaving 14 bases between the germline ends. The CDR3 loop is CASSETGDAQYF. The DNA of the CDR3 is TGTGCCAGCAGCGAGACTGGTGATGCGCAGTATTTT.

The chain joins TRBV5-6 to TRBJ1-6, with 8 bases fitting TRBD1. The CDR3 contains 14 residues. Trimming took 4 bases from V and 8 from J; bases not matched to a gene: 5. Germline CDR1 SGHDT, CDR2 YYEEEE. The CDR3 here is CASSNRGWDSPLHF. CDR3 coding DNA: TGTGCCAGCAGCAACAGGGGGTGGGATTCACCCCTCCACTTT.

This chain connects TRBV1 to TRBJ2-5; the DNA was not compared with TRBD2, the D call given in the table. TRBV1 is marked as a pseudogene. The CDR3 has 16 residues. This CDR3 is CTSSPLRLAGKETQYF. The CDR3 bases are TGCACCAGCAGCCCCCTGCGACTAGCGGGGAAAGAGACCCAGTACTTC.

The CDR3: CASSVIPSRGDEQFF. Here the CDR3 DNA reads TGTGCCAGCAGCGTAATCCCCTCGCGGGGCGATGAGCAGTTCTTC. The chain uses TRBV9 and TRBJ2-1, with D possibly TRBD2 on 6 matching bases. Trimming stripped 1 base from V and 8 bases from J, with 16 bases between. CDR3 size: 15 residues. Per germline, CDR1 SGDLS and CDR2 YYNGEE.

This clone was seen a few times. J is TRBJ1-5 and V is TRBV19; weak D call: TRBD1 (5 bases). Germline V CDR1 and CDR2: LNHDA, SQIVND (reference sequence). CDR3 length: 15 residues. V gave up 1 base and J gave up 6 bases, with 13 bases separating them. Written as DNA, the CDR3 is TGTGCCAGTAGTATAGCTTCCAGGGATTTTCAGCCCCAGCATTTT. Translation: CASSIASRDFQPQHF.

The chain carries TRBV6-2 or TRBV6-3 and TRBJ2-7; 10 nucleotides agree with TRBD1. The CDR3 runs 15 residues. In germline, CDR1 is MNHEY, CDR2 SVGEGT. J gave up 2 bases and V 4 bases, and 5 bases lay outside the gene matches. In DNA, the CDR3 is TGTGCCAGCAGTTTCGAAGGGACAGGGGCCTACGAGCAGTACTTC. Its protein product is CASSFEGTGAYEQYF.

The V call is TRBV6-5, the J call TRBJ1-6, with a tentative D call TRBD1 (6 bases). Per the germline V gene, CDR1 is MNHEY and CDR2 is SVGAGI. The CDR3 is 12 amino acids. The V end was cut by 10 bases, the J end by 8 bases, with 12 bases between. The CDR3 loop reads CAIRQADSPLHF. DNA for the CDR3: TGTGCCATCCGACAGGCGGATTCACCCCTCCACTTT.

V is TRBV6-5 and J is TRBJ2-7; 7 bases line up with TRBD1. The CDR3 extends over 15 amino acids. CDR1 and CDR2 from the germline V gene are MNHEY and SVGAGI. The junction had 9 bases not matched to a gene; V was cut back by 2 bases and J by 5 bases. The CDR3: CASSYTRQGGNEQYF. CDR3 nucleotide sequence: TGTGCCAGCAGTTACACCCGACAGGGCGGAAACGAGCAGTACTTC.

The rearrangement uses TRBV7-6 and TRBJ2-1, with a possible D match to TRBD2 (7 bases). Germline CDR1 SGHVS, CDR2 FNYEAQ. This CDR3 is 16 amino acids long. V lost 5 bases and J lost 9, with 23 bases in between. In DNA, the CDR3 is TGTGCCAGCAGCCCAAAAGGGGGGGCGTCTTTGGGTGAGCAGTTCTTC. Protein: CASSPKGGASLGEQFF. The whole variable domain, remainder taken from reference TRBV7-6 and TRBJ2-1, is GAGVSQSPRYKVTKRGQDVALRCDPISGHVSLYWYRQALGQGPEFLTYFNYEAQQDKSGLPNDRFSAERPEGSISTLTIQRTEQRDSAMYRCASSPKGGASLGEQFFGPGTRLTVL.

This clone was observed once. The chain has TRBV6-5 and TRBJ2-1, with D possibly matching TRBD2 (7 bases). Germline CDR1 reads MNHEY; CDR2 reads SVGAGI. V shed 10 bases and J shed 0 bases, with 16 bases lying between them. This CDR3 is 15 amino acids long. CDR3 residues: CANGRGANSYNEQFF. The CDR3 DNA reads as TGTGCCAATGGGAGGGGGGCCAACTCCTACAATGAGCAGTTCTTC.

The rearrangement uses TRBV6-5 and TRBJ1-6; no clear D gene. With 4 bases removed from V and 6 bases from J, the gap between germline ends came to 13 bases. This CDR3 contains 15 residues. CDR1 is MNHEY, CDR2 SVGAGI, per germline. The CDR3 here is CASSSGDTGNSPLHF. DNA of the CDR3: TGTGCCAGCAGTTCAGGTGATACGGGTAATTCACCCCTCCACTTT.

This chain joins TRBV3-1 (or the pseudogene TRBV3-2) and TRBJ2-3; a weak D match, TRBD1 (5 bases). CDR3 length: 16 amino acids. Trimming took off 1 base at V and 1 base at J, with 12 bases between the two ends. CDR1 is LGHDT, CDR2 YNNKEL, per germline (reference sequence). The CDR3 DNA reads as TGTGCCAGCAGCCAAGTTAACAGGCCTCGCACAGATACGCAGTATTTT. It translates to CASSQVNRPRTDTQYF.

CDR3 sequence: CASSQWQGGVYGYTF. The CDR3 coding sequence is TGTGCCAGCAGCCAATGGCAGGGAGGAGTCTATGGCTACACCTTC. The V call is TRBV16, the J call TRBJ1-2; TRBD1 is a possible D gene (5 bases). With 1 base removed from V and 4 bases from J, the gap between germline ends came to 13 bases. Germline V lookup: CDR1 KGHSY, CDR2 FQNENV. CDR3 length: 15 residues.

The chain recombines TRBV29-1 with TRBJ1-1; 7 nucleotides match TRBD1. Per the germline V gene, CDR1 is SQVTM and CDR2 is ANQGSEA. The CDR3 loop spans 18 amino acids. The V and J ends lost 6 bases and 0 bases, in that order; junction bases with no gene match: 19. CDR3 nucleotide sequence: TGCAGCGTCGTGACAGGGCTCTTACGAACCAGCATGAACACTGAAGCTTTCTTT. It translates to CSVVTGLLRTSMNTEAFF.

V and J are TRBV4-2 and TRBJ1-1; no clear D gene. Germline V gene sequence: CDR1 LGHNA, CDR2 YNFKEQ. V was trimmed by 0 bases and J by 3 bases, leaving 8 bases between them. This CDR3 has 14 residues. CDR3: CASSQERRDTEAFF. CDR3 DNA sequence: TGTGCCAGCAGCCAAGAGAGGCGAGACACTGAAGCTTTCTTT.

The chain recombines TRBV2 with TRBJ1-1, with D possibly TRBD1 on 6 matching bases. Per germline, CDR1 SNHLY and CDR2 FYNNEI. Trimming pared 8 bases from V and 0 bases from J, leaving 10 bases between. The length of the CDR3 is 13 residues. CDR3 in amino acids: CASSGQLNTEAFF. Written as DNA, the CDR3 is TGTGCCAGCTCGGGACAATTGAACACTGAAGCTTTCTTT.